This T cell receptor beta chain came from a study of T cell responses to AZD1222 COVID-19 vaccine. Study-level information: Pooled in the analysis were second doses at about 4 or about 12 weeks. The study, taken as a whole, reports: Donors were largely white British and mainly female; clonal diversity was possibly underestimated. Two AZD1222 administrations were followed by greater Spike-specific TCR breadth and depth. Spike-wide coverage was observed for vaccine-associated CD4 TCRs, with dominant responses at 160-218 and 743-854.

CDR3 length: 15 amino acids. Germline V CDR1 and CDR2: SGDLS, YYNGEE. J gave up 3 bases and V 0 bases, and 2 bases lay outside the gene matches. Details on this clone: Its antigen is undetermined.

Profiling relied on immunoSEQ multiplex PCR, and the TCRdb table lists in-frame clones only, not all of them. The sample gives 85,000 to 100,000 clones, 70% to 90% of which show up once; roughly 10% is in the top ten. The material was peripheral blood, obtained on day 0 of AZD1222 vaccination. This receptor was obtained from an adult in good health. The V and J genes are TRBV9 and TRBJ2-1, with 8 bases that match TRBD2. In DNA form, the CDR3 reads TGTGCCAGCAGCGTAGTAAGCGGGGGCTACAATGAGCAGTTCTTC. Translated, it gives CASSVVSGGYNEQFF.